The 4 T cell receptor beta chains below come from one sample, sequenced in a study of cytomegalovirus exposure and HLA in healthy donors. It was with 60 Vbeta and 13 Jbeta primers that the PCR ran. Repertoires were generated with immunoSEQ multiplex PCR, while TCRdb's copy carries only in-frame clones and drops some. The data hold about 52,000 clones, with 55% to 85% observed a single time. Sample: PBMCs. The receptor source for this set is a woman in her forties or fifties in good health and CMV-seronegative.

The chain has TRBV7-9 and TRBJ2-1; 7 nucleotides align to TRBD2. V lost 5 bases to trimming and J lost 5 bases; unmatched junction nucleotides: 9. The CDR3 sequence is 15 residues long. From germline, CDR1 is SEHNR and CDR2 FQNEAQ (reference sequence). CDR3 sequence (DNA): TGTGCCAGCAGCCCCGGGGGGTCCCCCCACAATGAGCAGTTCTTC. Protein product: CASSPGGSPHNEQFF.

Only a few counts were recorded for this clone. One end of the junction varies from germline; a read error may be responsible. The chain recombines TRBV7-7 with TRBJ2-2; 9 nucleotides agree with TRBD2. Germline V CDR1 and CDR2: SSHAT, FNYEAQ (reference sequence). The CDR3 totals 16 residues. In DNA form, the CDR3 reads TGTGCTAGCAGCGCACTTAGCGGGAGAGGCACCGGGGAGCTGTTTTTT. As protein: CASSALSGRGTGELFF.

This clone was observed a few times. This chain joins TRBV4-2 and TRBJ2-3; TRBD2 matches at 11 bases. Germline V gene lookup returns CDR1 LGHNA and CDR2 YNFKEQ. CDR3 length: 17 amino acids. J lost 4 bases, V lost 4 bases, and 10 bases had no gene match. CDR3 coding DNA: TGTGCCAGCAGCCCTTTCTTAGCGGGAGGGCCGTCAGATACGCAGTATTTT. Translation gives CASSPFLAGGPSDTQYF.

The rearrangement uses TRBV28 and TRBJ2-5; tentative D call: TRBD1 (6 bases). The CDR3 is 12 amino acids. Trimming took off 8 bases at V and 1 base at J, with 8 bases between the two ends. CDR1 is MDHEN, CDR2 SYDVKM, per germline. The DNA of the CDR3 is TGTGCCAGCGTGGACAGCCAAGAGACCCAGTACTTC. Residues: CASVDSQETQYF. Complete variable domain (other parts from reference TRBV28 and TRBJ2-5): DVKVTQSSRYLVKRTGEKVFLECVQDMDHENMFWYRQDPGLGLRLIYFSYDVKMKEKGDIPEGYSVSREKKERFSLILESASTNQTSMYLCASVDSQETQYFGPGTRLLVL.